The 3 T cell receptor beta chains given below trace back to one sample, sequenced in a study of cytomegalovirus exposure and HLA in healthy donors. Clones were read by immunoSEQ multiplex PCR, and TCRdb kept only the in-frame ones, dropping some. This sample carries about 160,000 clones, around 92% of them seen once, and the ten largest clones take just over 4%. The sample consisted of PBMCs. The source of these receptors is a man between 18 and 35 years old in good health and CMV-seropositive.

This chain uses TRBV7-9 with TRBJ1-1; weak D call: TRBD1 (5 bases). From germline, CDR1 is SEHNR and CDR2 FQNEAQ (reference sequence). There are 13 residues in the CDR3. Trimming took off 7 bases at V and 4 bases at J, with 13 bases between the two ends. CDR3 sequence: CASNADRPTEAFF. DNA of the CDR3: TGTGCCAGCAACGCCGACAGACCCACTGAAGCTTTCTTT. Complete variable domain (other parts from reference TRBV7-9 and TRBJ1-1): DTGVSQNPRHKITKRGQNVTFRCDPISEHNRLYWYRQTLGQGPEFLTYFQNEAQLEKSRLLSDRFSAERPKGSFSTLEIQRTEQGDSAMYLCASNADRPTEAFFGQGTRLTVV.

The chain recombines TRBV28 with TRBJ2-1, with TRBD2 matching 11 bases. The CDR3 is made up of 17 amino acids. CDR1 is MDHEN, CDR2 SYDVKM, per germline. V shed 0 bases, J shed 4 bases, and the junction held 5 bases outside the gene matches. CDR3 coding DNA: TGTGCCAGCAGTTTATGGGAGCTAGCGGGGGGTTACAATGAGCAGTTCTTC. Amino acids: CASSLWELAGGYNEQFF.

CDR3 sequence reads: CASSLGGGEYEQYF. The CDR3 coding sequence is TGTGCCAGCAGCTTAGGGGGGGGAGAGTACGAGCAGTACTTC. The V call is TRBV7-9, the J call TRBJ2-7; 7 nucleotides agree with TRBD2. The V and J ends lost 1 base and 4 bases, in that order; junction bases with no gene match: 4. The CDR3 loop spans 14 amino acids. Germline V gene data show CDR1 as SEHNR and CDR2 as FQNEAQ (reference sequence).